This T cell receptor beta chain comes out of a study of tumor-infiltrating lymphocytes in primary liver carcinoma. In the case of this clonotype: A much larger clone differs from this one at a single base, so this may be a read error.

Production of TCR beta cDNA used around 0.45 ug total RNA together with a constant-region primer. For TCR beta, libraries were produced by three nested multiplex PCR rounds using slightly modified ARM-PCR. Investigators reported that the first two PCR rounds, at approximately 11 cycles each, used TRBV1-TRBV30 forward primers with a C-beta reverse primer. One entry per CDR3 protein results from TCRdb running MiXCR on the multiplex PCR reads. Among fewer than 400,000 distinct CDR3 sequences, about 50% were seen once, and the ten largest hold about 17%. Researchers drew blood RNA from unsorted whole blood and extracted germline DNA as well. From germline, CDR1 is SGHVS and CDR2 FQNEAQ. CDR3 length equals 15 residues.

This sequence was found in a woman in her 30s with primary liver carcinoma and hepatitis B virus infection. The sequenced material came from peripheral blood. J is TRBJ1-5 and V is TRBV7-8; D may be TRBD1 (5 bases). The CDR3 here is CANSLLTGTGEPQHF. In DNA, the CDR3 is TGTGCCAACAGCCTCCTGACGGGCACAGGCGAGCCCCAGCATTTT.